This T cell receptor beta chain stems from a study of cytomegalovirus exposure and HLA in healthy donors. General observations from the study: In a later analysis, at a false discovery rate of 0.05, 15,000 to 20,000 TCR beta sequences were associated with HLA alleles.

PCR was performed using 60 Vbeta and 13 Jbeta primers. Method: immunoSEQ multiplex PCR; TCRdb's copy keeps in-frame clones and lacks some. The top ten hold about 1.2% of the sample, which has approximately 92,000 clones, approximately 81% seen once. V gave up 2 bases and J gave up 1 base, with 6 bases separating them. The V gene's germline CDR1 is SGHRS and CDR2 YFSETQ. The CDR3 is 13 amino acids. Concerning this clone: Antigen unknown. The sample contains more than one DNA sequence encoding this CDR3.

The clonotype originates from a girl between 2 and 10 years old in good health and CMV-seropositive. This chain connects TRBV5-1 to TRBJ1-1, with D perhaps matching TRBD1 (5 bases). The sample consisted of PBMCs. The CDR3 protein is CASSLDRNTEAFF. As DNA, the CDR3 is TGCGCCAGCAGCTTAGACAGGAACACTGAAGCTTTCTTT.